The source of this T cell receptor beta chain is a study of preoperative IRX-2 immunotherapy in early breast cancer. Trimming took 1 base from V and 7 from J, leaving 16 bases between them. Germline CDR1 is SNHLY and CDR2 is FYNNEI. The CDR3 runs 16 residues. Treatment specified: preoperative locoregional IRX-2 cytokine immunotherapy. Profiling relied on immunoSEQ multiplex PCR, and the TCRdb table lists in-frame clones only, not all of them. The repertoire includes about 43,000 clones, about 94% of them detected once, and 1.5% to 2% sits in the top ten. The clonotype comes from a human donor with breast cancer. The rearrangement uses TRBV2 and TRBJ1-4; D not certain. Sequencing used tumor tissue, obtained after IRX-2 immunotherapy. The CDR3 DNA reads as TGTGCCAGCAGTGAAGGAGTAGTAACAGTTCTTGAAAAACTGTTTTTT. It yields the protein CASSEGVVTVLEKLFF.